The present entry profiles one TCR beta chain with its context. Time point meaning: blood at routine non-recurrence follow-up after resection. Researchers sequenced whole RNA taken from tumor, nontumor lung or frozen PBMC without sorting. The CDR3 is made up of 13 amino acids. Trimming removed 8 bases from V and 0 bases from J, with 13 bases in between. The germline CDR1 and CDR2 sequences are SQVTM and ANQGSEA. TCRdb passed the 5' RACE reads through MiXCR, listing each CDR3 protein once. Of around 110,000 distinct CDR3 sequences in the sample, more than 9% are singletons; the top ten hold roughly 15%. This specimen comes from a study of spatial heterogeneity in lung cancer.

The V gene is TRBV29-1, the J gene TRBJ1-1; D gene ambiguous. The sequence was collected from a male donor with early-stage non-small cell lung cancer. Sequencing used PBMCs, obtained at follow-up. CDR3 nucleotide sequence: TGCAGCTTCGTGGGCTCCTTGAACACTGAAGCTTTCTTT. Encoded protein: CSFVGSLNTEAFF.